The entry below describes one T cell receptor beta chain. As yet, its antigen is unknown. The germline V gene encodes CDR1 SGHNT and CDR2 YENEEA. The V segment lost 4 bases and the J segment 3 bases; nucleotides outside the gene matches: 4. The CDR3 loop spans 16 amino acids. The source of the sample is a study of immune cell composition in non-small cell lung cancer. Study outcomes and limitations: Dominant in vivo tumour-associated clones were not shown to share tumour-reactive sequences. Lung squamous cell carcinoma tumours had significantly higher top 10 clone scores and productive clonality than lung adenocarcinoma. Squamous carcinomas (approximately 75%) more often had tumour-associated clones >0.5% than adenocarcinomas (33%).

Measured with immunoSEQ multiplex PCR; TCRdb has only the in-frame clones, and not every one. The profile covers 13,000 to 15,000 clones, with over 70% appearing a single time and over 8.5% taken by the ten largest. Specimen: lung tumor tissue. This chain uses TRBV11-3 with TRBJ2-3; 13 bases are a match to TRBD2. The sequence derives from a human donor with non-small cell lung cancer. For the CDR3, the DNA is TGTGCCAGCAGCTCAGGGACTAGCGGGGAGACAGATACGCAGTATTTT. Its protein is CASSSGTSGETDTQYF.